These 29 T cell receptor beta chains were all obtained from the same sample, sequenced in a study of T cells in tuberculosis (dated by TCRdb to 2016 to 2018). Libraries were constructed by the immunoSEQ multiplex PCR assay. Here the immuneACCESS table is served through TCRdb, limited to in-frame sequences with V and J called. Missing clones are a known gap in these copies; in checked studies unresolved V genes cover under half, and the rest lacks a known reason. The sample table contains 35,000 to 45,000 clones; only one count was recorded for around 94% of them. The leading ten clones occupy about 1.8% of the sample. The sequenced sample was PBMCs. These receptors originate from a donor aged 10 to 29 with latent tuberculosis or without tuberculosis infection. Some clones in this sample may be carry-over from other donors' samples.

V gene TRBV27 combines with J gene TRBJ2-7; 7 bases are a match to TRBD2. Germline lookup yields CDR1 MNHEY and CDR2 SMNVEV (reference sequence). The CDR3 is 14 amino acids. Trimming cost V 4 bases and J 3 bases; bases outside gene matches: 6. CDR3 DNA: TGTGCCAGCAGTTACCGCCGGGACTACTACGAGCAGTACTTC. It is translated as CASSYRRDYYEQYF.

This chain joins TRBV9 and TRBJ2-1; 7 nucleotides match TRBD1. Germline values: CDR1 SGDLS, CDR2 YYNGEE. V lost 4 bases to trimming and J lost 6 bases; unmatched junction nucleotides: 10. CDR3 length: 15 residues. DNA for the CDR3: TGTGCCAGCAGCATTACCAGGGGGTTGAGCAATGAGCAGTTCTTC. It is translated as CASSITRGLSNEQFF.

This clone is a singleton in its sample. The chain uses TRBV28 and TRBJ2-7, with D perhaps matching TRBD2 (6 bases). The V gene lost 8 bases and the J gene lost 7 bases, with 24 bases spanning the gap. The length of the CDR3 is 15 residues. Germline V gene data show CDR1 as MDHEN and CDR2 as SYDVKM. The CDR3 protein is CASGPLAGRGGEQYF. In DNA form, the CDR3 reads TGTGCCAGCGGACCCCTCGCGGGGCGGGGTGGGGAGCAGTACTTC.

V and J are TRBV28 and TRBJ2-1; 7 bases fit TRBD2. The CDR3 runs to 15 residues. V lost 7 bases, J lost 7 bases, and 13 bases stayed unmatched. In germline, CDR1 is MDHEN, CDR2 SYDVKM. CDR3 residues: CASTSSAGAVNEQFF. The CDR3 region has the DNA TGTGCCAGCACCTCCTCGGCGGGAGCGGTAAATGAGCAGTTCTTC.

The CDR3 loop reads CASSESRTSGTLDTQYF. The CDR3 DNA is TGTGCCAGCAGTGAGTCCCGGACTAGCGGGACGTTAGATACGCAGTATTTT. The J gene is TRBJ2-3, the V gene TRBV25-1; TRBD2 agrees at 12 bases. Germline V gene sequence: CDR1 MGHDK, CDR2 SYGVNS. J gave up 5 bases and V 3 bases, and 9 bases lay outside the gene matches. This CDR3 comprises 17 residues.

The chain has TRBV7-2 and TRBJ2-5, with D possibly matching TRBD1 (6 bases). This CDR3 contains 14 residues. Trimming removed 0 bases from V and 5 bases from J, with 10 bases in between. Germline CDR1 SGHTA, CDR2 FQGNSA. The CDR3 reads CASSLAGTPETQYF. CDR3 in DNA: TGTGCCAGCAGCTTAGCCGGGACACCGGAGACCCAGTACTTC.

V and J are TRBV7-9 and TRBJ2-1; 9 bases are a match to TRBD2. After removal of 4 bases from V and 6 bases from J, the junction contained 7 bases not matched to a gene. Germline V gene data show CDR1 as SEHNR and CDR2 as FQNEAQ (reference sequence). The CDR3 is 15 residues long. CDR3 sequence: CASSWIAGVGNEQFF. In DNA, the CDR3 is TGTGCCAGCAGCTGGATAGCGGGAGTAGGCAATGAGCAGTTCTTC.

V and J are TRBV9 and TRBJ2-1; tentatively, D is TRBD1 (6 bases). Germline CDR1 is SGDLS and CDR2 is YYNGEE. The CDR3 extends over 15 amino acids. With 0 bases removed from V and 3 bases from J, the gap between germline ends came to 10 bases. The CDR3 DNA reads as TGTGCCAGCAGCGTAGGGCAGGGGAGCTACAATGAGCAGTTCTTC. Its protein product is CASSVGQGSYNEQFF.

The chain is built from TRBV27 and TRBJ2-5; possibly TRBD1 for D (6 bases). The CDR3 is 14 residues long. Trimming removed 6 bases at V and 2 bases at J, with 13 bases between. The germline V gene has CDR1 MNHEY and CDR2 SMNVEV (reference sequence). The CDR3 bases are TGTGCCAGCAGCTCCGGGACATATCAAGAGACCCAGTACTTC. Its protein is CASSSGTYQETQYF.

The rearrangement joins TRBV27 to TRBJ2-7; 8 nucleotides line up with TRBD1. Losses at the gene ends were 4 bases for V and 2 bases for J; bases not matched to a gene: 7. Germline V gene data show CDR1 as MNHEY and CDR2 as SMNVEV (reference sequence). The length of the CDR3 is 15 residues. CDR3 sequence: CASSWSGQDPYEQYF. The CDR3 region has the DNA TGTGCCAGCAGTTGGTCGGGACAGGACCCCTACGAGCAGTACTTC.

This chain links TRBV7-9 with TRBJ2-7, with 8 bases matching TRBD1. V shed 5 bases, J shed 2 bases, and the junction held 11 bases outside the gene matches. This CDR3 has 16 residues. The germline V gene has CDR1 SEHNR and CDR2 FQNEAQ (reference sequence). CDR3 sequence: CASSPPGQGPAYEQYF. The CDR3 region has the DNA TGTGCCAGCAGCCCCCCCGGACAGGGCCCAGCCTACGAGCAGTACTTC.

The gene calls are TRBV2 and TRBJ2-5; the match to TRBD2 covers 11 bases. The CDR3 is 17 amino acids. CDR1 SNHLY and CDR2 FYNNEI come from the germline V gene. Losses at the gene ends were 7 bases for V and 3 bases for J; bases not matched to a gene: 13. CDR3: CASTGTSGPRREETQYF. CDR3 sequence (DNA): TGTGCCAGCACCGGGACTAGCGGTCCCCGGCGGGAAGAGACCCAGTACTTC.

This chain uses TRBV5-6 with TRBJ2-1, with 10 nucleotides matching TRBD2. This CDR3 has 15 amino acids. The trim removed 0 bases at V and 5 bases at J, leaving 2 bases unmatched. Germline V gene data show CDR1 as SGHDT and CDR2 as YYEEEE. CDR3 amino acids: CASSLGTSGDNEQFF. The CDR3 DNA reads TGTGCCAGCAGCTTGGGGACTAGCGGTGACAATGAGCAGTTCTTC.

The V call is TRBV27, the J call TRBJ2-1, with D perhaps matching TRBD1 (6 bases). Deletions cut 6 bases from V and 2 bases from J, with 17 bases between. This CDR3 spans 16 amino acids. The germline V gene encodes CDR1 MNHEY and CDR2 SMNVEV (reference sequence). The CDR3 DNA reads as TGTGCCAGCAGCCTTGGGGTGGGGGCGCCCTACAATGAGCAGTTCTTC. Its translation: CASSLGVGAPYNEQFF.

This rearrangement joins TRBV4-3 to TRBJ2-3; 7 bases are shared with TRBD1. Unmatched junction bases numbered 3, after V lost 2 bases and J lost 4 bases. This CDR3 contains 14 residues. Germline-derived CDR1 and CDR2 are LGHNA and YSLEER. The CDR3 spells CASSQRTGADTQYF. CDR3 sequence (DNA): TGCGCCAGCAGCCAACGCACAGGGGCAGATACGCAGTATTTT.

The rearrangement joins TRBV4-3 to TRBJ1-2; D ambiguous. The CDR3 has 14 residues. Germline values: CDR1 LGHNA, CDR2 YSLEER. Trimming cost V 2 bases and J 7 bases, with 14 bases left between them. CDR3: CASSQIAESGGYTF. The DNA for the CDR3 is TGCGCCAGCAGCCAAATTGCAGAAAGTGGTGGCTACACCTTC.

This clone was seen only once. The chain uses TRBV7-6 and TRBJ2-7; weak D call: TRBD1 (5 bases). Per germline, CDR1 SGHVS and CDR2 FNYEAQ. CDR3 size: 14 residues. V shed 4 bases and J shed 0 bases, with 10 bases lying between them. As DNA, the CDR3 is TGTGCCAGCAGCTGGAAAGACAGCTCCTACGAGCAGTACTTC. Protein sequence: CASSWKDSSYEQYF.

This clone has only a few counts. This rearrangement joins TRBV4-2 to TRBJ2-7; 13 bases match TRBD2. V dropped 2 bases and J dropped 1; count of bases not matched to a gene: 2. Looked up from germline, CDR1 is LGHNA and CDR2 is YNFKEQ. This CDR3 is 16 amino acids long. This chain's CDR3 is CASSQRTSGRSYEQYF. CDR3 DNA sequence: TGTGCCAGCAGCCAACGGACTAGCGGGAGATCCTACGAGCAGTACTTC.

This chain joins TRBV27 and TRBJ2-1; 9 positions match TRBD1. Germline-derived CDR1 and CDR2 are MNHEY and SMNVEV (reference sequence). The trim removed 6 bases at V and 3 bases at J, leaving 9 bases unmatched. The CDR3 totals 16 residues. The CDR3 sequence: CASRPPTGGIYNEQFF. The CDR3 region has the DNA TGTGCCAGCAGGCCCCCGACAGGGGGGATCTACAATGAGCAGTTCTTC.

The chain joins TRBV5-6 to TRBJ1-1, with a tentative D call TRBD1 (5 bases). From germline, CDR1 is SGHDT and CDR2 YYEEEE. This CDR3 has 17 amino acids. The ends were cut back, 1 base at V and 4 bases at J, with 20 bases in the middle. CDR3 nucleotides: TGTGCCAGCAGCTTGAGCGGGACGGGAATTTCAGGCACTGAAGCTTTCTTT. Its translation is CASSLSGTGISGTEAFF.

The V and J genes are TRBV10-3 and TRBJ2-7; 12 nucleotides match TRBD2. This CDR3 contains 16 residues. Germline V gene data show CDR1 as ENHRY and CDR2 as SYGVKD. The ends lost 8 bases at V and 6 bases at J; junction bases unmatched: 14. CDR3 bases: TGTGCCATCCTAAGCGACGAGACTAGCGGGAGTAGCGAGCAGTACTTC. This translates into CAILSDETSGSSEQYF.

The CDR3: CASSVEASGRWTDNEQFF. CDR3 bases: TGTGCCAGCAGCGTAGAGGCTAGCGGACGCTGGACAGACAATGAGCAGTTCTTC. The chain combines TRBV9 with TRBJ2-1, with D possibly matching TRBD2 (7 bases). The V end lost 0 bases, the J end lost 5 bases, and 21 bases lay between the germline ends. This CDR3 spans 18 amino acids. Germline V CDR1 and CDR2: SGDLS, YYNGEE.

The rearrangement links TRBV4-1 to TRBJ2-7; 8 nucleotides align to TRBD2. This CDR3 is built from 18 residues. V gave up 0 bases and J gave up 4 bases; unmatched junction bases: 14. CDR1 is MGHRA and CDR2 is YSYEKL in the germline V gene. The DNA for the CDR3 is TGCGCCAGCAGCCAAGAGGGGGTTATACAGCGGGAGCGATACGAGCAGTACTTC. This sequence encodes CASSQEGVIQRERYEQYF.

V is TRBV19 and J is TRBJ1-5, with unresolved D. Trimming cost V 3 bases and J 3 bases, with 12 bases left between them. From germline, CDR1 is LNHDA and CDR2 SQIVND (reference sequence). The CDR3 spans 15 residues. The CDR3 DNA sequence: TGTGCCAGTAGTATCGGTAGCACCTTCAATCAGCCCCAGCATTTT. Translating it yields CASSIGSTFNQPQHF.

This chain uses TRBV11-2 with TRBJ2-7; 8 bases are a match to TRBD1. The CDR3 length is 13 residues. CDR1 and CDR2 (germline): SGHAT, FQNNGV. Trimming at V came to 5 bases and at J to 3 bases, leaving 3 bases not matched to a gene. This CDR3 is CASSMDRDYEQYF. The CDR3 DNA reads as TGTGCCAGCAGCATGGACAGGGACTACGAGCAGTACTTC.

The chain is built from TRBV7-2 and TRBJ2-2, with D possibly TRBD1 on 5 matching bases. The V gene's germline CDR1 is SGHTA and CDR2 FQGNSA. The CDR3 has 13 residues. V lost 3 bases and J 5 bases, leaving 7 bases between the germline ends. In DNA, the CDR3 is TGTGCCAGCAGCTTTCAGGGAACCGGGGAGCTGTTTTTT. Encoded protein: CASSFQGTGELFF.

The chain is built from TRBV6-4 and TRBJ2-1, with 7 bases that match TRBD2. Germline trimming cut 3 bases from V and 7 bases from J; bases unmatched to any gene: 9. The CDR3 contains 15 residues. Per the germline V gene, CDR1 is MRHNA and CDR2 is SNTAGT. The CDR3 sequence is CASSEGRAESNEQFF. CDR3 nucleotide sequence: TGTGCCAGCAGTGAGGGGAGGGCCGAATCTAATGAGCAGTTCTTC.

V and J are TRBV28 and TRBJ2-2; TRBD1 is a possible D gene (5 bases). Germline assignment: CDR1 MDHEN and CDR2 SYDVKM. The CDR3 length is 14 residues. Trimming left V 6 bases short and J 1 base short, with 9 bases between. DNA of the CDR3: TGTGCCAGCAGCCCGGACATGAACACCGGGGAGCTGTTTTTT. Protein: CASSPDMNTGELFF.

The rearrangement joins TRBV9 to TRBJ2-1; 10 positions agree with TRBD2. The V and J ends lost 0 bases and 1 base, in that order; junction bases with no gene match: 7. This CDR3 has 18 residues. Germline V gene data show CDR1 as SGDLS and CDR2 as YYNGEE. The CDR3 protein is CASSVARTSGPSYNEQFF. Written as DNA, the CDR3 is TGTGCCAGCAGCGTAGCTAGGACTAGCGGTCCATCCTACAATGAGCAGTTCTTC. The full variable domain, rest sourced from reference TRBV9 and TRBJ2-1, is DSGVTQTPKHLITATGQRVTLRCSPRSGDLSVYWYQQSLDQGLQFLIQYYNGEERAKGNILERFSAQQFPDLHSELNLSSLELGDSALYFCASSVARTSGPSYNEQFFGPGTRLTVL.